Sequencing of this T cell receptor (beta chain) was carried out in a study of blood T cell repertoires in COVID-19. Study-wide background: COVID-19 samples from acute and convalescent phases originated in the United States, Italy and Spain. Sample material is recorded as cDNA or gDNA derived from T cells, B-cell-depleted T cells, or PBMCs.

Data came from immunoSEQ multiplex PCR; TCRdb stores just in-frame clones and leaves some out. Of some 240,000 clones in the sample, roughly 89% were seen once. J was trimmed by 4 bases and V by 6 bases; bases with no gene match: 9. Germline V gene data show CDR1 as LNHDA and CDR2 as SQIVND (reference sequence). CDR3 length: 15 residues. A few counts support this clone. The receptor comes from a woman in her sixties or seventies with COVID-19, enrolled during active disease. Sequencing was done on a sample of peripheral blood. The chain recombines TRBV19 with TRBJ2-7, with TRBD1 identical over 10 bases. The CDR3 DNA reads as TGTGCCAGTAGATCCGGGACAGGGGCTGGATACGAGCAGTACTTC. Translated: CASRSGTGAGYEQYF.